Listed below are T cell receptor beta chains from one sample, sequenced in a study of blood T cell repertoires in COVID-19. The assay was immunoSEQ multiplex PCR, and TCRdb's table has in-frame clones only and misses some. The top ten hold 1.5% to 2% of the sample, which has more than 250,000 clones, about 91% seen once. Sequencing was performed on peripheral blood. The receptors here all came from a woman aged 25 to 39 with COVID-19, enrolled during active disease. The CDR3 runs from the conserved cysteine through the conserved F or W. D genes are given only for firm matches. Clone sizes are given selectively: once, few, many, or a class where the clone is expanded.

V gene	J gene	clone size	D gene	CDR3 DNA	CDR3 protein
TRBV6-1	TRBJ2-4	.	.	TGTGCCAGCAGTGAAGTTGAACAGCTCAAAAACATTCAGTACTTC	CASSEVEQLKNIQYF
TRBV7-9	TRBJ2-7	.	.	TGTGCCAGCAGCCCCGGGGACGGGGGATTCAGCTCCTACGAGCAGTACTTC	CASSPGDGGFSSYEQYF
TRBV15	TRBJ1-4	.	TRBD1	TGTGCCACCAGCAGCGGGACAGAGAGGAATGAAAAACTGTTTTTT	CATSSGTERNEKLFF
TRBV7-9	TRBJ1-6	.	TRBD1	TGTGCCAGCAGCTCGTTTGGGGACAGCCATAATTCACCCCTCCACTTT	CASSSFGDSHNSPLHF
TRBV11-2	TRBJ2-3	few	.	TGTGCCAGCAGCTTAGATCGGGGTGTTGCAGATACGCAGTATTTT	CASSLDRGVADTQYF
TRBV7-2	TRBJ1-4	.	.	TGTGCCAGCAGCGCGAGGGGGACGGGTGTTGAAAAACTGTTTTTT	CASSARGTGVEKLFF
TRBV4-1	TRBJ1-1	.	.	TGCGCCAGCAGAGTCAGCGTAGGGGCTGGGGAAGCTTTCTTT	CASRVSVGAGEAFF
TRBV6-6	TRBJ1-3	.	.	TGTGCCAGCAGCCAGAGCAGGGACACCATATATTTT	CASSQSRDTIYF
TRBV4-3	TRBJ1-5	.	.	TGCGCCAGCAGCCAAGGGCTCAATCAGCCCCAGCATTTT	CASSQGLNQPQHF
TRBV5-6	TRBJ1-4	.	.	TGTGCCAGCACCTTAAAGTTAGGGGCCTCAACTAATGAAAAACTGTTTTTT	CASTLKLGASTNEKLFF
TRBV30	TRBJ2-7	.	.	TGTGCCTGTAGAACAGGGTACTACGAGCAGTACTTC	CACRTGYYEQYF
TRBV25-1	TRBJ1-4	.	.	TGTGCCAGCAGTGAACCCGTTCAGGGTAATAATGAAAAACTGTTTTTT	CASSEPVQGNNEKLFF
TRBV15	TRBJ1-6	.	.	TGTGCCACCAGCAGAGATAGTTCACCCCTCCACTTT	CATSRDSSPLHF
TRBV29-1	TRBJ2-7	.	.	TGCAGCGTTGGAGAGAGCTCCTACGAGCAGTACTTC	CSVGESSYEQYF
TRBV29-1	TRBJ1-3	.	.	TGCAGCGTAGCGCCGTCGAGCTCTGGAAACACCATATATTTT	CSVAPSSSGNTIYF
TRBV9	TRBJ1-2	.	.	TGTGCCAGCAGCGTAGGGAGAAACTATGGCTACACCTTC	CASSVGRNYGYTF
TRBV7-2	TRBJ1-1	.	TRBD1	TGTGCCAGCAGCGCCCAGACAGGGGGGAGGACTGAAGCTTTCTTT	CASSAQTGGRTEAFF
TRBV4-2	TRBJ1-5	.	.	TGTGCCAGCAGCCAACAGGGCCGTAGCAATCAGCCCCAGCATTTT	CASSQQGRSNQPQHF
TRBV5-6	TRBJ1-5	.	TRBD1	TGTGCCAGCAGCAAGGACAGGGCACAGCCCCAGCATTTT	CASSKDRAQPQHF
TRBV7-2	TRBJ2-3	.	TRBD2	TGTGCCAGCAGCTTTCTAGCGGGGGCAGCAGATACGCAGTATTTT	CASSFLAGAADTQYF
TRBV4-3	TRBJ2-7	.	.	TGCGCCAGCAGCCAAGATCAAGGAACAGGGTTCTCCGAGCAGTACTTC	CASSQDQGTGFSEQYF
TRBV9	TRBJ1-2	.	.	TGTGCCAGCAGCAACGGGGTGGATGGCTACACCTTC	CASSNGVDGYTF
TRBV5-1	TRBJ1-1	once	.	TGCGCCAGCAGCAACCAACCGGGGGGCACTGAAGCTTTCTTT	CASSNQPGGTEAFF
TRBV9	TRBJ2-2	.	.	TGTGCCAGCAGCGTAGACAGGCTAAGAGGTAGCTCCGGGGAGCTGTTTTTT	CASSVDRLRGSSGELFF
TRBV30	TRBJ1-2	.	TRBD1	TGTGCCTGGAGGATCGACAGGGGTGGAGGCTACACCTTC	CAWRIDRGGGYTF
TRBV3-1/TRBV3-2	TRBJ2-1	.	TRBD2	TGTGCCAGCAGCCAAGATACGGGGGGCTACAATGAGCAGTTCTTC	CASSQDTGGYNEQFF
TRBV24-1	TRBJ2-3	.	.	TGTGCCACCAGTATCGGACAATTCCATACGCAGTATTTT	CATSIGQFHTQYF
TRBV15	TRBJ1-6	.	TRBD1	TGTGCCACCAGCAGAGACCTCAGGACAGGGTGGGGTTCACCCCTCCACTTT	CATSRDLRTGWGSPLHF
TRBV7-8	TRBJ2-1	.	TRBD2	TGTGCCAGCAGCTTGACCGGGACTACACATTACAGCTCCTACAATGAGCAGTTCTTC	CASSLTGTTHYSSYNEQFF
TRBV18	TRBJ1-5	.	.	TGTGCCAGCTCATCTTCTACAGATCAGCCCCAGCATTTT	CASSSSTDQPQHF
TRBV5-1	TRBJ1-1	.	.	TGCGCCAGCAGCTTGGGGCACCCCCAAACTGAAGCTTTCTTT	CASSLGHPQTEAFF
TRBV9	TRBJ1-5	.	.	TGTGCCAGCAGCGTGGAAAGGGGTGAACTTTCGGGCAATCAGCCCCAGCATTTT	CASSVERGELSGNQPQHF
TRBV19	TRBJ1-3	.	.	TGTGCCAGTAGTACGGAGGGCAACTCTGGAAACACCATATATTTT	CASSTEGNSGNTIYF
TRBV28	TRBJ1-2	.	.	TGTGCCAGCAGTTTGATGGGGCAGTGGTTCGGCTACACCTTC	CASSLMGQWFGYTF
TRBV7-3	TRBJ2-5	.	TRBD1	TGTGCCAGCAGCCCCGGGACAGGCGAAGGGACCCAGTACTTC	CASSPGTGEGTQYF
TRBV6-1	TRBJ2-5	.	.	TGTGCCAGCAGTGAGGGGGGGCAGAAAGAGACCCAGTACTTC	CASSEGGQKETQYF
TRBV11-3	TRBJ2-5	.	TRBD2	TGTGCCAGCAGCCGAGGACTAGCGGGATTTGGGACCCAGTACTTC	CASSRGLAGFGTQYF
TRBV10-2	TRBJ1-6	once	TRBD1	TGCGCCAGCAAAGGGACAGGACAGGATAATTCACCCCTCCACTTT	CASKGTGQDNSPLHF